The 11 T cell receptor beta chains below all came from one sample that was sequenced in a study of cytomegalovirus exposure and HLA in healthy donors. The protocol was immunoSEQ multiplex PCR, while the TCRdb copy is restricted to in-frame clones and leaves out a portion. This table holds 100,000 to 150,000 clones, roughly 90% found once. The source material was PBMCs. The receptors derive from a woman aged 18-30 years in good health and CMV-seronegative.

The V gene is TRBV25-1, the J gene TRBJ1-4, with D uncertain. This CDR3 contains 13 residues. With 6 bases removed from V and 5 bases from J, the gap between germline ends came to 10 bases. CDR1 is MGHDK, CDR2 SYGVNS, per germline. The CDR3 sequence: CASRGEGNEKLFF. The CDR3 coding sequence is TGTGCCAGCAGGGGAGAGGGCAATGAAAAACTGTTTTTT.

The CDR3 loop reads CASSLALEYEQYF. The CDR3 region has the DNA TGCGCCAGCAGCTTGGCCCTGGAGTACGAGCAGTACTTC. V is TRBV5-1 and J is TRBJ2-7; no reliable D call. Between the trimmed V and J ends, which lost 0 bases and 4 bases, there was a span of 8 bases. The CDR3 runs 13 residues. Germline CDR1 SGHRS, CDR2 YFSETQ.

V gene TRBV7-6 combines with J gene TRBJ2-4, with D unresolved. CDR3 size: 14 residues. The ends were cut back, 1 base at V and 9 bases at J, with 13 bases in the middle. CDR1 SGHVS and CDR2 FNYEAQ come from the germline V gene. CDR3 sequence: CASSLGTTQGIQYF. CDR3 DNA: TGTGCCAGCAGCTTAGGCACTACCCAAGGCATTCAGTACTTC.

The J gene is TRBJ1-4, the V gene TRBV28; 9 bases match TRBD1. The V gene's germline CDR1 is MDHEN and CDR2 SYDVKM. J was trimmed by 7 bases and V by 3 bases; bases with no gene match: 6. The CDR3 sequence is 15 residues long. The CDR3 DNA is TGTGCCAGCAGTTTTCATACAGGGGGCCGTGAAAAACTGTTTTTT. Protein product: CASSFHTGGREKLFF.

For the CDR3, the DNA is TGTGCCAGCAGTCCACTAGCGGCGACGGATACGCAGTATTTT. Translating it yields CASSPLAATDTQYF. The chain uses TRBV27 and TRBJ2-3; 8 bases align to TRBD2. From germline, CDR1 is MNHEY and CDR2 SMNVEV (reference sequence). CDR3 length equals 14 residues. Trimming cost V 5 bases and J 6 bases; bases outside gene matches: 7.

This chain connects TRBV4-2 to TRBJ2-3, with a weak D call TRBD1 (5 bases). The germline V gene encodes CDR1 LGHNA and CDR2 YNFKEQ. V dropped 0 bases and J dropped 3 bases, with 7 bases sitting between them. This CDR3 region has 14 residues. The CDR3 here is CASSQERGTDTQYF. CDR3 coding DNA: TGTGCCAGCAGCCAAGAAAGGGGTACAGATACGCAGTATTTT.

The rearrangement links TRBV11-2 to TRBJ1-6, with D tentatively TRBD1 (5 bases). The CDR3 is made up of 14 amino acids. CDR1 is SGHAT and CDR2 is FQNNGV in the germline V gene. V lost 2 bases and J 4 bases, leaving 6 bases between the germline ends. The CDR3 nucleotides are TGTGCCAGCAGCTTATCAGGGTATAATTCACCCCTCCACTTT. Translated, it gives CASSLSGYNSPLHF. The whole variable domain, remainder taken from reference TRBV11-2 and TRBJ1-6, is EAGVAQSPRYKIIEKRQSVAFWCNPISGHATLYWYQQILGQGPKLLIQFQNNGVVDDSQLPKDRFSAERLKGVDSTLKIQPAKLEDSAVYLCASSLSGYNSPLHFGNGTRLTVT.

This clone was observed once. This chain links TRBV27 with TRBJ1-1, with D hard to call. The V gene lost 2 bases and the J gene lost 4 bases, with 11 bases spanning the gap. Germline V CDR1 and CDR2: MNHEY, SMNVEV (reference sequence). The CDR3 runs 14 residues. The CDR3 sequence: CASSLRVGSTEAFF. In nucleotides, the CDR3 is TGTGCCAGCAGTTTACGGGTAGGGAGCACTGAAGCTTTCTTT.

The rearrangement links TRBV2 to TRBJ1-5, with D hard to call. This CDR3 spans 15 amino acids. Germline CDR1 and CDR2: SNHLY and FYNNEI. Trimming removed 3 bases from V and 4 bases from J, with 13 bases in between. The CDR3 DNA sequence: TGTGCCAGCAGTGATGGCCCCCCCGGGAATCAGCCCCAGCATTTT. This translates into CASSDGPPGNQPQHF.

The chain employs TRBV2 and TRBJ1-5; a possible D gene is TRBD1 (5 bases). This CDR3 region has 15 residues. Deletions cut 1 base from V and 3 bases from J, with 10 bases between. Germline CDR1 and CDR2: SNHLY and FYNNEI. CDR3 loop: CASSEGGGNNQPQHF. As DNA, the CDR3 is TGTGCCAGCAGTGAAGGTGGGGGGAACAATCAGCCCCAGCATTTT.

This chain uses TRBV6-5 with TRBJ2-5, with D possibly matching TRBD2 (6 bases). Looked up from germline, CDR1 is MNHEY and CDR2 is SVGAGI. This CDR3 is 14 amino acids long. Trimming cost V 2 bases and J 3 bases, with 10 bases left between them. The CDR3 loop is CASSYEGGKETQYF. The DNA for the CDR3 is TGTGCCAGCAGTTACGAGGGAGGTAAAGAGACCCAGTACTTC.